The 25 T cell receptor beta chains below come from one sample, sequenced in a study of T cell responses to AZD1222 COVID-19 vaccine. Data came from immunoSEQ multiplex PCR; TCRdb stores just in-frame clones and leaves some out. The sample records about 110,000 clones, about four fifths being singletons. The sequences come from peripheral blood, collected on day 0 of AZD1222 vaccination. Source of these receptors: an adult in good health.

This clone was detected only once. The chain couples TRBV2 to TRBJ2-1; D uncertain. V gave up 6 bases and J gave up 10 bases, with 10 bases separating them. This CDR3 has 11 amino acids. The germline gives CDR1 SNHLY, CDR2 FYNNEI. CDR3 residues: CASSFLTEQFF. CDR3 DNA sequence: TGTGCCAGCAGCTTTCTTACAGAGCAGTTCTTC.

The chain has TRBV5-4 and TRBJ2-3; TRBD1 aligns across 7 bases. The CDR3 is 16 residues long. The junction had 14 bases not matched to a gene; V was cut back by 4 bases and J by 6 bases. Germline V gene data show CDR1 as SGHNT and CDR2 as YYREEE (reference sequence). CDR3 residues: CASSVDGTARADTQYF. DNA of the CDR3: TGTGCCAGCAGCGTGGATGGGACAGCGAGGGCTGATACGCAGTATTTT.

The genes are TRBV19 and TRBJ1-5; D is ambiguous. Per germline, CDR1 LNHDA and CDR2 SQIVND (reference sequence). CDR3 size: 14 residues. The ends were cut back, 3 bases at V and 0 bases at J, with 6 bases in the middle. CDR3 in amino acids: CASSIEDSNQPQHF. The CDR3 nucleotides read TGTGCCAGTAGTATCGAGGATAGCAATCAGCCCCAGCATTTT. Combining the CDR3 with reference TRBV19 and TRBJ1-5 gives the whole variable domain DGGITQSPKYLFRKEGQNVTLSCEQNLNHDAMYWYRQDPGQGLRLIYYSQIVNDFQKGDIAEGYSVSREKKESFPLTVTSAQKNPTAFYLCASSIEDSNQPQHFGDGTRLSIL.

The V gene is TRBV9, the J gene TRBJ2-7; D is ambiguous. This CDR3 contains 14 residues. In germline, CDR1 is SGDLS, CDR2 YYNGEE. The V end lost 0 bases, the J end lost 2 bases, and 9 bases lay between the germline ends. CDR3: CASSVGSLTYEQYF. The DNA for the CDR3 is TGTGCCAGCAGCGTAGGGAGCTTGACCTACGAGCAGTACTTC.

The rearrangement joins TRBV6-5 to TRBJ1-4; D might be TRBD1 (6 bases). Germline-derived CDR1 and CDR2 are MNHEY and SVGAGI. The CDR3 is 14 amino acids. Trimming shortened V by 7 bases and J by 11 bases, and 20 bases separated the two germline ends. The CDR3 DNA reads TGTGCCAGCACTAACCGGGACACCCCGCTGAAACTGTTTTTT. It specifies CASTNRDTPLKLFF.

The table lists this clone with a count of one. The CDR3 nucleotides read TGCAGTGCTAGTGCAGGGGATATCACAGATACGCAGTATTTT. This encodes CSASAGDITDTQYF. This rearrangement joins TRBV20-1 to TRBJ2-3; possibly TRBD1 for D (6 bases). In germline, CDR1 is DFQATT, CDR2 SNEGSKA (reference sequence). The germline V and J ends were trimmed by 3 bases and 2 bases, with 12 bases remaining between them. This CDR3 is 14 amino acids long.

The chain couples TRBV6-5 to TRBJ1-2; tentatively, D is TRBD1 (5 bases). The V and J ends lost 7 bases and 4 bases respectively, with 16 bases between them. CDR3 length: 14 residues. Germline V gene data show CDR1 as MNHEY and CDR2 as SVGAGI. The CDR3 DNA sequence: TGTGCCAGCATCGGGACCGAATTCTCCTATGGCTACACCTTC. The encoded protein is CASIGTEFSYGYTF.

Sample share makes this clone medium-sized (0.01 to 0.1%). The rearrangement links TRBV28 to TRBJ1-1; D call uncertain. V lost 3 bases to trimming and J lost 1 base, with 9 bases between them. The CDR3 spans 14 residues. Germline V gene lookup returns CDR1 MDHEN and CDR2 SYDVKM. CDR3 region: CASSLVQRNTEAFF. For the CDR3, the DNA is TGTGCCAGCAGTTTGGTACAGAGGAACACTGAAGCTTTCTTT.

V is TRBV27 and J is TRBJ1-2, with 8 bases identical to TRBD1. With 6 bases clipped from V and 0 bases from J, the junction kept 3 bases outside the gene matches. The V gene's germline CDR1 is MNHEY and CDR2 SMNVEV (reference sequence). This CDR3 is 14 amino acids long. The CDR3 protein is CASSRTGSNYGYTF. CDR3 nucleotide sequence: TGTGCCAGCAGCCGGACAGGGTCTAACTATGGCTACACCTTC.

The chain carries TRBV11-3 and TRBJ1-1; 7 bases match TRBD1. CDR1 and CDR2 (germline): SGHNT, YENEEA. There are 16 residues in the CDR3. V lost 2 bases and J lost 7; bases outside the gene matches: 13. The CDR3 DNA sequence: TGTGCCAGCAGCTTATCACGGACAGGTTCTGGGGGTGAAGCTTTCTTT. It is translated as CASSLSRTGSGGEAFF.

The chain employs TRBV28 and TRBJ2-7, with D hard to call. Germline CDR1 is MDHEN and CDR2 is SYDVKM. The CDR3 totals 13 residues. Trimming shortened V by 7 bases and J by 3 bases, and 13 bases separated the two germline ends. CDR3 in DNA: TGTGCCAGCACCAGCCCGGTCCTCTACGAGCAGTACTTC. Translating it yields CASTSPVLYEQYF.

The chain carries TRBV15 and TRBJ2-2, with 11 bases lining up with TRBD2. The length of the CDR3 is 17 residues. Germline CDR1 is LNHNV and CDR2 is YYDKDF (reference sequence). The ends lost 0 bases at V and 7 bases at J; junction bases unmatched: 7. The CDR3 DNA reads as TGTGCCACCAGCAGAGATACACTAGCGGGAGTCGGCGGGGAGCTGTTTTTT. It codes for CATSRDTLAGVGGELFF. Filled out from reference TRBV15 and TRBJ2-2, the complete variable domain reads DAMVIQNPRYQVTQFGKPVTLSCSQTLNHNVMYWYQQKSSQAPKLLFHYYDKDFNNEADTPDNFQSRRPNTSFCFLDIRSPGLGDTAMYLCATSRDTLAGVGGELFFGEGSRLTVL.

The genes are TRBV30 and TRBJ2-2, with 10 positions matching TRBD2. The V and J ends lost 6 bases and 1 base, in that order; junction bases with no gene match: 2. The CDR3 contains 14 residues. Per the germline V gene, CDR1 is GTSNPN and CDR2 is SVGIG (reference sequence). The CDR3 is CACRLAGNTGELFF. CDR3 bases: TGTGCCTGCAGACTAGCGGGGAACACCGGGGAGCTGTTTTTT.

V and J are TRBV6-5 and TRBJ2-3, with 7 nucleotides matching TRBD2. V trimming: 7 bases; J trimming: 0 bases; junction bases outside the gene matches: 7. The germline V gene has CDR1 MNHEY and CDR2 SVGAGI. This CDR3 is 15 amino acids long. This chain's CDR3 is CASNPRGGSTDTQYF. The DNA for the CDR3 is TGTGCCAGCAACCCGAGGGGAGGGAGCACAGATACGCAGTATTTT.

V is TRBV5-1 and J is TRBJ1-3; possible D gene TRBD1, 5 bases. Deletions cut 0 bases from V and 3 bases from J, with 13 bases between. The CDR3 is made up of 16 amino acids. CDR1 is SGHRS, CDR2 YFSETQ, per germline. Written as DNA, the CDR3 is TGCGCCAGCAGCTTGGTGGCAGGGAGCAATGGAAACACCATATATTTT. Its protein product is CASSLVAGSNGNTIYF.

The V gene is TRBV28, the J gene TRBJ1-4, with D hard to call. CDR1 and CDR2 from the germline V gene are MDHEN and SYDVKM. V was pared by 6 bases and J by 2 bases, with 10 bases between. The CDR3 extends over 14 amino acids. CDR3 amino acids: CASSIVGTNEKLFF. CDR3 coding DNA: TGTGCCAGCAGCATTGTGGGTACTAATGAAAAACTGTTTTTT.

A few counts support this clone. The CDR3 protein is CASILGTQETQYF. CDR3 coding DNA: TGTGCCAGCATCTTGGGGACCCAAGAGACCCAGTACTTC. The rearrangement joins TRBV12-3 or TRBV12-4 to TRBJ2-5; D possibly matches TRBD1 or TRBD2 (5 bases each). The CDR3 runs to 13 residues. V shed 7 bases and J shed 1 base, with 10 bases lying between them.

The V call is TRBV4-1, the J call TRBJ1-6; TRBD1 agrees at 7 bases. The germline V gene has CDR1 MGHRA and CDR2 YSYEKL. Germline trimming cut 0 bases from V and 2 bases from J; bases unmatched to any gene: 7. The CDR3 has 18 amino acids. DNA for the CDR3: TGCGCCAGCAGCCAAGACGGCCAGGGGGGTCCCTATAATTCACCCCTCCACTTT. Its translation is CASSQDGQGGPYNSPLHF.

This clone occurred a few times. The J gene is TRBJ1-6, the V gene TRBV6-4; no firm D call. This CDR3 spans 13 amino acids. CDR1 MRHNA and CDR2 SNTAGT come from the germline V gene. V lost 6 bases and J lost 7, with 10 bases in between. As DNA, the CDR3 is TGTGCCAGCAGCCTAACCGGGAATTCACCCCTCCACTTT. It specifies CASSLTGNSPLHF.

J is TRBJ1-1 and V is TRBV6-1; weak D call: TRBD1 (5 bases). The length of the CDR3 is 16 residues. V was trimmed by 2 bases and J by 1 base, leaving 14 bases between them. Germline CDR1 is MNHNS and CDR2 is SASEGT. The CDR3 protein is CASSEWGGRRNTEAFF. Here the CDR3 DNA reads TGTGCCAGCAGTGAATGGGGGGGGAGGCGGAACACTGAAGCTTTCTTT.

A few counts support this clone. The chain is built from TRBV20-1 and TRBJ1-4, with D uncertain. This CDR3 has 10 residues. Germline-derived CDR1 and CDR2 are DFQATT and SNEGSKA (reference sequence). V lost 5 bases, J lost 7 bases, and 5 bases lay in between. This chain's CDR3 is CSAQLEKLFF. CDR3 DNA sequence: TGCAGTGCTCAACTTGAAAAACTGTTTTTT.

V and J are TRBV11-3 and TRBJ1-1, with D perhaps matching TRBD1 (5 bases). Trimming removed 3 bases at V and 5 bases at J, with 10 bases between. Germline V CDR1 and CDR2: SGHNT, YENEEA. CDR3 length: 13 amino acids. The CDR3 DNA is TGTGCCAGCAGCTTGGGGCGGTTTACTGAAGCTTTCTTT. Translation gives CASSLGRFTEAFF. Combining the CDR3 with reference TRBV11-3 and TRBJ1-1 gives the whole variable domain EAGVVQSPRYKIIEKKQPVAFWCNPISGHNTLYWYLQNLGQGPELLIRYENEEAVDDSQLPKDRFSAERLKGVDSTLKIQPAELGDSAVYLCASSLGRFTEAFFGQGTRLTVV.

CDR3 region: CASSVGESGKTQYF. As DNA, the CDR3 is TGTGCCAGCAGCGTAGGGGAGTCAGGGAAGACCCAGTACTTC. V gene TRBV9 combines with J gene TRBJ2-5; the D gene could be TRBD1 or TRBD2 (5 bases each). Trimming took 0 bases from V and 6 from J, leaving 12 bases between them. Germline-derived CDR1 and CDR2 are SGDLS and YYNGEE. The CDR3 is 14 residues long.

The genes are TRBV11-3 and TRBJ2-5, with D uncertain. The germline V and J ends were trimmed by 1 base and 4 bases, with 7 bases remaining between them. CDR1 is SGHNT and CDR2 is YENEEA in the germline V gene. The CDR3 totals 13 residues. The CDR3 sequence: CASSLGYRETQYF. The CDR3 bases are TGTGCCAGCAGCTTAGGTTACAGAGAGACCCAGTACTTC.

The J gene is TRBJ2-3, the V gene TRBV24-1, with 11 bases identical to TRBD2. V lost 2 bases to trimming and J lost 0 bases; unmatched junction nucleotides: 0. CDR3 length: 16 amino acids. Germline CDR1 is KGHDR and CDR2 is SFDVKD. The CDR3 nucleotides read TGTGCCACCAGTGATTGGACTAGCGGGAGCACAGATACGCAGTATTTT. Protein product: CATSDWTSGSTDTQYF.